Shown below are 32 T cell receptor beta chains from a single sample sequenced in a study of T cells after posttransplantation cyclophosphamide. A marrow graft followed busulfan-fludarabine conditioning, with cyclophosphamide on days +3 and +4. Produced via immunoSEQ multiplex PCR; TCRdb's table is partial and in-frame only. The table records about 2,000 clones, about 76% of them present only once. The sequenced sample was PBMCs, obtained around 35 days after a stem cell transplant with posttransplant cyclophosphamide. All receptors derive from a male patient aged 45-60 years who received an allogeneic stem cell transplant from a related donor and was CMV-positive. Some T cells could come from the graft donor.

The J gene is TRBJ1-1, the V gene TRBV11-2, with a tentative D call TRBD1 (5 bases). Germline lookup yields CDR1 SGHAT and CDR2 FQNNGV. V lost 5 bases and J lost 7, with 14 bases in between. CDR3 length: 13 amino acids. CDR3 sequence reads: CASSRSGDGEAFF. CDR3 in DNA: TGTGCCAGCAGCCGAAGCGGGGACGGTGAAGCTTTCTTT.

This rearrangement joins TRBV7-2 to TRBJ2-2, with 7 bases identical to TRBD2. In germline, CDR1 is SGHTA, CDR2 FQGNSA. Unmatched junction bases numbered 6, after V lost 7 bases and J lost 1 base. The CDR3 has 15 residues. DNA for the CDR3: TGTGCCAGCACTCCCTGGGGGGGGAACACCGGGGAGCTGTTTTTT. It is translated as CASTPWGGNTGELFF.

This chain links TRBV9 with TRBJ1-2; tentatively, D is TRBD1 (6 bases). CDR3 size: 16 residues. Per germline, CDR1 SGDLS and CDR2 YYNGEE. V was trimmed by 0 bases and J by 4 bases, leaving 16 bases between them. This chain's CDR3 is CASSVENRATGYGYTF. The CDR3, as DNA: TGTGCCAGCAGCGTAGAGAACAGGGCGACAGGCTATGGCTACACCTTC.

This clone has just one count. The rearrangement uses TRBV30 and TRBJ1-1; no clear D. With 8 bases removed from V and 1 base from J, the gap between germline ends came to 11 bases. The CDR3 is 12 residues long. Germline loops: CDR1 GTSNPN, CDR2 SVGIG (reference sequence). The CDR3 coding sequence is TGTGCCGGAGGAGGCGGGAACACTGAAGCTTTCTTT. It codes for CAGGGGNTEAFF.

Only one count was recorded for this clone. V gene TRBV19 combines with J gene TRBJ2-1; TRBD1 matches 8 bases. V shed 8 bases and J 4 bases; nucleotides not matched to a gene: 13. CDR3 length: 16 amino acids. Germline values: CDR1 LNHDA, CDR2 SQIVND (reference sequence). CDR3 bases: TGTGCCAGTGGACGTCAGGGGGCGGTGAGATACAATGAGCAGTTCTTC. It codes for CASGRQGAVRYNEQFF.

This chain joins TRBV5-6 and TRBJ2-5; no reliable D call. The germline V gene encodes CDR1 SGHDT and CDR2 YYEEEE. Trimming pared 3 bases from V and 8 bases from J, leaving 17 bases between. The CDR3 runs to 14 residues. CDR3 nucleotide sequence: TGTGCCAGCAGCTACGAGTCAGCCGGCGGAACCCAGTACTTC. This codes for CASSYESAGGTQYF.

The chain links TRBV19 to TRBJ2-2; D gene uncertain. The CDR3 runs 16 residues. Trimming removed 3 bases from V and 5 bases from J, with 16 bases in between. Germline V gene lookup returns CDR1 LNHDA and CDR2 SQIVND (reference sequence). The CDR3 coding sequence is TGTGCCAGTAGTATCAGGTCAGAGAGCAGTACCGGGGAGCTGTTTTTT. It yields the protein CASSIRSESSTGELFF.

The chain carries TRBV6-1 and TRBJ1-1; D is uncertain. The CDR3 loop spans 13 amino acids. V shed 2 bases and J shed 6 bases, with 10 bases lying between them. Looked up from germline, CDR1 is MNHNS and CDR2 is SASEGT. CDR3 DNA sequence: TGTGCCAGCAGTGAACGGGGATACGCTGAAGCTTTCTTT. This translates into CASSERGYAEAFF.

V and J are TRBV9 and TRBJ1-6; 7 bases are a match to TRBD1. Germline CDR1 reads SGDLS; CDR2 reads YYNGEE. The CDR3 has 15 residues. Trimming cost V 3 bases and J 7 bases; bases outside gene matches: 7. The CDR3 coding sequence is TGTGCCAGCAGCGAAGAGGGGGCGCGGAATTCACCCCTCCACTTT. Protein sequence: CASSEEGARNSPLHF.

The CDR3 bases are TGTGCCAGCAGCCCCACAACCGGGTTGTCGGCTTACGGCTACACCTTC. Its translation is CASSPTTGLSAYGYTF. The chain uses TRBV7-8 and TRBJ1-2; D remains unclear. V shed 5 bases and J shed 8 bases, with 24 bases lying between them. The length of the CDR3 is 16 residues. CDR1 is SGHVS, CDR2 FQNEAQ, per germline.

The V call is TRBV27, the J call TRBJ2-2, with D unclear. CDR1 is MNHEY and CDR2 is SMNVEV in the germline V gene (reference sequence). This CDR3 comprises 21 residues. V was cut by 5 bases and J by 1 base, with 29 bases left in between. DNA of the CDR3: TGTGCCAGCAGTCCAACCCGCCGGGTAAACCTAATTTTGGGGAACACCGGGGAGCTGTTTTTT. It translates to CASSPTRRVNLILGNTGELFF.

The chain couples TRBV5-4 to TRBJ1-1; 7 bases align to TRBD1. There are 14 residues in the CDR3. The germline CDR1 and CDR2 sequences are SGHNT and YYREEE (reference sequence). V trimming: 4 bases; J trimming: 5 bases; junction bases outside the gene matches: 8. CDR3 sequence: CASSPQGMGTEAFF. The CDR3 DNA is TGTGCCAGCAGCCCACAGGGGATGGGGACTGAAGCTTTCTTT. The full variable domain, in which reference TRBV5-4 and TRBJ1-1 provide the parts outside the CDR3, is ETGVTQSPTHLIKTRGQQVTLRCSSQSGHNTVSWYQQALGQGPQFIFQYYREEENGRGNFPPRFSGLQFPNYSSELNVNALELDDSALYLCASSPQGMGTEAFFGQGTRLTVV.

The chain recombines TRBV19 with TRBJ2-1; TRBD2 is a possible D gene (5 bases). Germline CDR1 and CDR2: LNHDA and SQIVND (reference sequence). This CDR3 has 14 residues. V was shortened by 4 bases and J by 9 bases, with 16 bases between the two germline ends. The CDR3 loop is CASSSPMRAGEQFF. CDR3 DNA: TGTGCCAGTAGTAGTCCTATGAGGGCCGGTGAGCAGTTCTTC.

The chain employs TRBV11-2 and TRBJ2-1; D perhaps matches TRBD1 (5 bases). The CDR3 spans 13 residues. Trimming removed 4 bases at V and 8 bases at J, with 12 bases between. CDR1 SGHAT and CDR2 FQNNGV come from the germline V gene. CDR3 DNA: TGTGCCAGCAGCTCAGCCAGGGCCCATGAGCAGTTCTTC. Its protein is CASSSARAHEQFF.

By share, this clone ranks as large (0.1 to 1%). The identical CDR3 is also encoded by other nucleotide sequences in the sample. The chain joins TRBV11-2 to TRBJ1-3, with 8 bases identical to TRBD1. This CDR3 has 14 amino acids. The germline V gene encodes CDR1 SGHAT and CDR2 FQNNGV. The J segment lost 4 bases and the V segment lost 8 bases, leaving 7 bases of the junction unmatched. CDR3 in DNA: TGTGCCAGCCACAGGGGGGACCCAGGAAACACCATATATTTT. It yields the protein CASHRGDPGNTIYF. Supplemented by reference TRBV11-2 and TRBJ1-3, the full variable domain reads EAGVAQSPRYKIIEKRQSVAFWCNPISGHATLYWYQQILGQGPKLLIQFQNNGVVDDSQLPKDRFSAERLKGVDSTLKIQPAKLEDSAVYLCASHRGDPGNTIYFGEGSWLTVV.

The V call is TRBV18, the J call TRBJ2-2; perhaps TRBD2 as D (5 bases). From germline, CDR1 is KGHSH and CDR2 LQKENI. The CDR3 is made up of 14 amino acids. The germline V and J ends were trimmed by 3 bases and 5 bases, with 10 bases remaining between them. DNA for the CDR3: TGTGCCAGCTCACCTGATCGGGGAACCGGGGAGCTGTTTTTT. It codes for CASSPDRGTGELFF.

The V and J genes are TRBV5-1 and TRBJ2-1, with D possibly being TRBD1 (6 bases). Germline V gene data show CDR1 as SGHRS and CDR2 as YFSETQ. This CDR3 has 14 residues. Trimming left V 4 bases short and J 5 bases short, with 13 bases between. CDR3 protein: CASSQPGQHNEQFF. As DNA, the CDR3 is TGCGCCAGCAGCCAACCCGGACAGCACAATGAGCAGTTCTTC.

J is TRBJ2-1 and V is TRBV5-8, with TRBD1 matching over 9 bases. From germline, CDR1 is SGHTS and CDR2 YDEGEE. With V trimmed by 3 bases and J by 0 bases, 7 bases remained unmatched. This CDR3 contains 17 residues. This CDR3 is CASSSWTGVPSYNEQFF. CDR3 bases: TGTGCCAGCAGCTCATGGACAGGGGTGCCCTCCTACAATGAGCAGTTCTTC.

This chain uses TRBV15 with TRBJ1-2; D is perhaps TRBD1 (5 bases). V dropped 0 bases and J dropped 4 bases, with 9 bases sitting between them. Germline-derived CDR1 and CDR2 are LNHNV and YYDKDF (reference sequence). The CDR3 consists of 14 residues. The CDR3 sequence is CATSREGGGYGYTF. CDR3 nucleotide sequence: TGTGCCACCAGCAGAGAGGGGGGTGGCTATGGCTACACCTTC.

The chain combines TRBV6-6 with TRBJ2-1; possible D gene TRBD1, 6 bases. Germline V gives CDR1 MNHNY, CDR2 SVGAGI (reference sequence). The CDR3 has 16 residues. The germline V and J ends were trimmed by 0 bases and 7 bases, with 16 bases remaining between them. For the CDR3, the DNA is TGTGCCAGCAGTTACTCGGGGGCGGGTTTTCGGAATGAGCAGTTCTTC. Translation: CASSYSGAGFRNEQFF.

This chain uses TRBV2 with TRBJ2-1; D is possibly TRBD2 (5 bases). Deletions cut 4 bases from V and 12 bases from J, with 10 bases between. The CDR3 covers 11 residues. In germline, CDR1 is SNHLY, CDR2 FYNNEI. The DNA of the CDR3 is TGTGCCAGCAGTGTCGAGCGGCGGCAGTTCTTC. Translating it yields CASSVERRQFF.

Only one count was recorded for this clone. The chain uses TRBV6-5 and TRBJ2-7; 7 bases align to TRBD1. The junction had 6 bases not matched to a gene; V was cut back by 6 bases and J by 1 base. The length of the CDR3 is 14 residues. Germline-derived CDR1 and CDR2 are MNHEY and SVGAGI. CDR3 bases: TGTGCCAGCAGCTTACAGGGGATATCCTACGAGCAGTACTTC. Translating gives CASSLQGISYEQYF.

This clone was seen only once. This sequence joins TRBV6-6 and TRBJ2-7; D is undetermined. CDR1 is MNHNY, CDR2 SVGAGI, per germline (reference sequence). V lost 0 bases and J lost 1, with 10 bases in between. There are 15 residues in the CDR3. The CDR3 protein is CASSYSLGRSYEQYF. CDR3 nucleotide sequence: TGTGCCAGCAGTTACTCTTTGGGCAGATCCTACGAGCAGTACTTC.

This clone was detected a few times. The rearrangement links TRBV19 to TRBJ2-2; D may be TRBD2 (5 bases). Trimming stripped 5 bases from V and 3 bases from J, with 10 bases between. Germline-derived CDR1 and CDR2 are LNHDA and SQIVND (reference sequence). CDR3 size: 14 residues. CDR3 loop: CASSVGLHTGELFF. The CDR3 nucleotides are TGTGCCAGTAGTGTCGGACTGCACACCGGGGAGCTGTTTTTT. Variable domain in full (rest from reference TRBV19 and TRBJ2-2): DGGITQSPKYLFRKEGQNVTLSCEQNLNHDAMYWYRQDPGQGLRLIYYSQIVNDFQKGDIAEGYSVSREKKESFPLTVTSAQKNPTAFYLCASSVGLHTGELFFGEGSRLTVL.

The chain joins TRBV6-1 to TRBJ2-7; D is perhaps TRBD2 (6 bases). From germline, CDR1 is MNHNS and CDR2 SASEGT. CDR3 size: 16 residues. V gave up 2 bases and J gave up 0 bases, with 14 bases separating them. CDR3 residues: CASSERASAYSYEQYF. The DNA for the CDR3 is TGTGCCAGCAGTGAACGGGCTAGCGCTTACTCCTACGAGCAGTACTTC.

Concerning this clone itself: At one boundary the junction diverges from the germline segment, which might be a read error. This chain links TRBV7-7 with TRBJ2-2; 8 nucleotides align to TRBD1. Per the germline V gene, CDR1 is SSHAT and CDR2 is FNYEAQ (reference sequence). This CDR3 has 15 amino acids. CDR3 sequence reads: CASSLDRANTGELFF. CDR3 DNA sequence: TGTGCTAGCAGCTTGGACAGGGCGAACACCGGGGAGCTGTTTTTT.

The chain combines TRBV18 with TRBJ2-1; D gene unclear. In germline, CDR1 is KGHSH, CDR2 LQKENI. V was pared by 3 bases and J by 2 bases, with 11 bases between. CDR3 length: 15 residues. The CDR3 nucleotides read TGTGCCAGCTCACCCGGAACAGTCACCTACAATGAGCAGTTCTTC. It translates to CASSPGTVTYNEQFF. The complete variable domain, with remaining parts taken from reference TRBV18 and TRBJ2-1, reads NAGVMQNPRHLVRRRGQEARLRCSPMKGHSHVYWYRQLPEEGLKFMVYLQKENIIDESGMPKERFSAEFPKEGPSILRIQQVVRGDSAAYFCASSPGTVTYNEQFFGPGTRLTVL.

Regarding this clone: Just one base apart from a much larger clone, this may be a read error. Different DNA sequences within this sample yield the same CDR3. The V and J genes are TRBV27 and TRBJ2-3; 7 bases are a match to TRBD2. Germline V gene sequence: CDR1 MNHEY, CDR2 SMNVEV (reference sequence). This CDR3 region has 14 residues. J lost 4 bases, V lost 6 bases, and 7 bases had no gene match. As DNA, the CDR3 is TGTGCCAGCAGCTCCGCGGGAGTGGCAGATACGCAGTATTTT. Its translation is CASSSAGVADTQYF.

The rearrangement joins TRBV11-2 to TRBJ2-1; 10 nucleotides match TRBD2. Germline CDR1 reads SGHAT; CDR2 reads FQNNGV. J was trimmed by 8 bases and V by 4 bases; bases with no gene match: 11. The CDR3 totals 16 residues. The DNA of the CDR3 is TGTGCCAGCAGCTCGAGCGGGAGGGTTCATCGGGATGAGCAGTTCTTC. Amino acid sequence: CASSSSGRVHRDEQFF. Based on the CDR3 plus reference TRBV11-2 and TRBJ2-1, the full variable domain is EAGVAQSPRYKIIEKRQSVAFWCNPISGHATLYWYQQILGQGPKLLIQFQNNGVVDDSQLPKDRFSAERLKGVDSTLKIQPAKLEDSAVYLCASSSSGRVHRDEQFFGPGTRLTVL.

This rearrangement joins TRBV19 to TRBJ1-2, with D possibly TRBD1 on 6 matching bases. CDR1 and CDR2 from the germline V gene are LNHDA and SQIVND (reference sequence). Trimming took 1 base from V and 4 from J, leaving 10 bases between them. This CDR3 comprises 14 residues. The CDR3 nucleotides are TGTGCCAGTAGTATAGTCCGGGACACCTATGGCTACACCTTC. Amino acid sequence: CASSIVRDTYGYTF.

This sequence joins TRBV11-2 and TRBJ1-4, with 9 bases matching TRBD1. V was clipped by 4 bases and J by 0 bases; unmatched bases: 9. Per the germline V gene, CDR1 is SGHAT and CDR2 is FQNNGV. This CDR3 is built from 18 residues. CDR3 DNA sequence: TGTGCCAGCAGCTCCGGGACAGGGAAAGTCGCAACTAATGAAAAACTGTTTTTT. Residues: CASSSGTGKVATNEKLFF.

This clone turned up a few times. DNA for the CDR3: TGCGCCAGCAGCTTGATGGGCGCCCTGGTATCCTACGAGCAGTACTTC. Residues: CASSLMGALVSYEQYF. This chain connects TRBV5-1 to TRBJ2-7, with D unclear. Per the germline V gene, CDR1 is SGHRS and CDR2 is YFSETQ. Trimming cost V 1 base and J 1 base, with 15 bases left between them. There are 16 residues in the CDR3.